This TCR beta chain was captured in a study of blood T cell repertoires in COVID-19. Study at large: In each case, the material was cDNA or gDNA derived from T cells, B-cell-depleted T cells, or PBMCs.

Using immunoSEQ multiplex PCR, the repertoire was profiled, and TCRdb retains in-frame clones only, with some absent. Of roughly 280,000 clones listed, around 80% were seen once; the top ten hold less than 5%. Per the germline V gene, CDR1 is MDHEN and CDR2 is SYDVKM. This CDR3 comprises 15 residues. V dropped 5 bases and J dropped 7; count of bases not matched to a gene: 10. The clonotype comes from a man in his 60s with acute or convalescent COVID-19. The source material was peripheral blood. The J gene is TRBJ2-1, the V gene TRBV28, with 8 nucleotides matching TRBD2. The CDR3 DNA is TGTGCCAGCAGTCTTACCTCACGGGGGGGGAATGAGCAGTTCTTC. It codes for CASSLTSRGGNEQFF.